The 9 T cell receptor beta chains below come from one sample, sequenced in a study of blood T cell repertoires in COVID-19. The protocol was immunoSEQ multiplex PCR, while the TCRdb copy is restricted to in-frame clones and leaves out a portion. The table has over 150,000 clones, around 82% seen once. The sample was peripheral blood. These receptors were collected from a woman aged 80 or over with acute or convalescent COVID-19.

The genes are TRBV10-3 and TRBJ1-2; the D gene is possibly TRBD1 (6 bases). V was clipped by 7 bases and J by 5 bases, with 20 bases between them. This CDR3 comprises 15 residues. Germline loops: CDR1 ENHRY, CDR2 SYGVKD. CDR3 nucleotides: TGTGCCATCAATCCCGGACAGCTAGGCTATTATGGCTACACCTTC. Translating it yields CAINPGQLGYYGYTF.

This sequence joins TRBV9 and TRBJ2-3; a possible D gene is TRBD1 (7 bases). Germline V gives CDR1 SGDLS, CDR2 YYNGEE. Trimming shortened V by 2 bases and J by 4 bases, and 17 bases separated the two germline ends. The CDR3 loop spans 16 amino acids. DNA of the CDR3: TGTGCCAGCAGCGTCAGGGGGGACGGGGTAGCAGATACGCAGTATTTT. Encoded protein: CASSVRGDGVADTQYF.

The chain joins TRBV5-4 to TRBJ2-3; 11 bases align to TRBD2. This CDR3 is 16 amino acids long. Germline V gene lookup returns CDR1 SGHNT and CDR2 YYREEE (reference sequence). Trimming cost V 0 bases and J 0 bases; bases outside gene matches: 0. DNA of the CDR3: TGTGCCAGCAGCTTGGCTAGCGGGAGGAGCACAGATACGCAGTATTTT. This codes for CASSLASGRSTDTQYF.

This rearrangement joins TRBV6-5 to TRBJ2-2; TRBD1 is a possible D gene (5 bases). Germline CDR1 MNHEY, CDR2 SVGAGI. The V and J ends lost 7 bases and 1 base respectively, with 10 bases between them. The CDR3 is 14 residues long. The CDR3 bases are TGTGCCAGCACGCCAGGGCGGAACACCGGGGAGCTGTTTTTT. This sequence encodes CASTPGRNTGELFF.

The chain recombines TRBV7-2 with TRBJ1-5; TRBD1 might be the D (5 bases). Trimming pared 5 bases from V and 4 bases from J, leaving 9 bases between. Germline values: CDR1 SGHTA, CDR2 FQGNSA. The CDR3 is made up of 13 amino acids. CDR3 loop: CASSQTENQPQHF. Here the CDR3 DNA reads TGTGCCAGCAGCCAGACAGAAAATCAGCCCCAGCATTTT.

The chain is built from TRBV24-1 and TRBJ2-7; 15 bases fit TRBD2. The CDR3 runs to 17 residues. V was clipped by 4 bases and J by 6 bases; unmatched bases: 9. Germline loops: CDR1 KGHDR, CDR2 SFDVKD. The CDR3 spells CATSEQGLAGGPTEQYF. In DNA, the CDR3 is TGTGCCACCAGTGAACAGGGACTAGCGGGAGGCCCCACCGAGCAGTACTTC.

The chain is built from TRBV3-1 (or the pseudogene TRBV3-2) and TRBJ2-7, with 10 bases that match TRBD1. Germline values: CDR1 LGHDT, CDR2 YNNKEL (reference sequence). CDR3 length equals 15 residues. V trimming: 4 bases; J trimming: 5 bases; junction bases outside the gene matches: 8. DNA for the CDR3: TGTGCCAGCAGCCCTCGGGGACAGGGGATCCACGAGCAGTACTTC. Its protein product is CASSPRGQGIHEQYF.

This clone showed up just a few times. The chain couples TRBV2 to TRBJ1-4; 7 bases are a match to TRBD1. Trimming at V came to 4 bases and at J to 0 bases, leaving 5 bases not matched to a gene. The length of the CDR3 is 16 residues. CDR1 and CDR2 from the germline V gene are SNHLY and FYNNEI. In DNA, the CDR3 is TGTGCCAGCAGTGCCGTCAGGGGGGCAACTAATGAAAAACTGTTTTTT. It translates to CASSAVRGATNEKLFF.

V and J are TRBV6-5 and TRBJ2-5; D unresolved. CDR3 length: 13 residues. Germline assignment: CDR1 MNHEY and CDR2 SVGAGI. The germline V and J ends were trimmed by 8 bases and 3 bases, with 13 bases remaining between them. This CDR3 reads CASPFLDEETQYF. The CDR3 bases are TGTGCCAGCCCTTTTTTAGATGAAGAGACCCAGTACTTC.